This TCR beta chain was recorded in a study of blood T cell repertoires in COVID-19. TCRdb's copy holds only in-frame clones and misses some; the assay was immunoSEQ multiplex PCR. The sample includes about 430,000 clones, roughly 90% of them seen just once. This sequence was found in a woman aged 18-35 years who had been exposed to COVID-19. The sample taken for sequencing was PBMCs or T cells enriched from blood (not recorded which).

The CDR3 here is CATSRDRVREQYF. In DNA, the CDR3 is TGTGCCACCAGCAGAGATCGAGTACGGGAGCAGTACTTC. This rearrangement joins TRBV15 to TRBJ2-7, with D unclear. The CDR3 spans 13 residues. Germline-derived CDR1 and CDR2 are LNHNV and YYDKDF (reference sequence). Deletions cut 0 bases from V and 7 bases from J, with 10 bases between.